This T cell receptor beta chain was captured by sequencing in a study of cytomegalovirus exposure and HLA in healthy donors. For the study at large: A prior analysis found roughly 110 million unique TCR beta sequences from approximately 190 million T cells. Study findings and constraints: TCR beta sequences numbering 15,000 to 20,000 were associated with HLA alleles at 0.05 false discovery rate in a later analysis. Rarity held for most TCR sequences, but there were some public TCRs that occurred in many donors.

The PCR made use of 60 Vbeta and 13 Jbeta primers. Here immunoSEQ multiplex PCR was the method, and the copy in TCRdb shows in-frame clones only, minus some. Seen here are under 200,000 clones, 77% observed once, and the top ten hold approximately 2.9%. To note about this clone: The target antigen is unknown.

Germline CDR1 reads MDHEN; CDR2 reads SYDVKM. Deletions cut 7 bases from V and 2 bases from J, with 12 bases between. This CDR3 is 14 amino acids long. The receptor was derived from a woman in her forties in good health and CMV-seropositive. Sequenced sample: PBMCs. This chain links TRBV28 with TRBJ1-3, with D perhaps matching TRBD1 (6 bases). The CDR3 region is CASKSGEPGNTIYF. Written as DNA, the CDR3 is TGTGCCAGCAAATCAGGGGAACCTGGAAACACCATATATTTT.